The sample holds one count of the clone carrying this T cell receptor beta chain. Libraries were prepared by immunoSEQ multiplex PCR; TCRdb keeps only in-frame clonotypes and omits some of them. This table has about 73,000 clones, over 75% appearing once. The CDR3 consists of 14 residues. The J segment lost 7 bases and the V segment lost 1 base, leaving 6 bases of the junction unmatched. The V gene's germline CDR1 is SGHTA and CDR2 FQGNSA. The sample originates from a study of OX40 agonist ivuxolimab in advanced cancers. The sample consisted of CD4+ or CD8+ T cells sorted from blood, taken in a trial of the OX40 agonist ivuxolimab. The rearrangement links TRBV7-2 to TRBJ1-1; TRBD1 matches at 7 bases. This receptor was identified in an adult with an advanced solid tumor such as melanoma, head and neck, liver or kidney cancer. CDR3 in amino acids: CASSLGGQGGEAFF. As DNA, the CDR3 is TGTGCCAGCAGCTTAGGGGGGCAGGGGGGTGAAGCTTTCTTT.